This T cell receptor (beta chain) was recorded in a study of blood T cells in healthy people across ages. Study-wide context: Capture by template switching was about one barcoded beta molecule per two T cells.

Primers used in a second PCR of roughly 6 to 12 cycles were a sample-barcoded 5' primer and a J-beta primer mix. Tags on each cDNA molecule came from a template-switch adaptor with 12 random nucleotides. TCRdb ran MiXCR on the 5' RACE reads and lists one entry per CDR3 protein. The table shows approximately 880,000 distinct CDR3 sequences, with roughly 43% occurring only once. Source material: blood. This TCR was recovered from a man aged 25 to 40 in good health.

CDR3 sequence: CSAIPREFSYEQYF. The CDR3 DNA reads TGCAGTGCCATCCCCCGGGAGTTTTCCTACGAGCAGTACTTC. The V gene is TRBV20-1, the J gene TRBJ2-7, with D possibly being TRBD2 (6 bases). Per the germline V gene, CDR1 is DFQATT and CDR2 is SNEGSKA (reference sequence). V lost 6 bases and J 1 base, leaving 16 bases between the germline ends. The CDR3 contains 14 residues.